The 13 T cell receptor beta chains below all came from one sample that was sequenced in a study of PD-L1 blockade in urothelial cancer. TCRdb's copy holds only in-frame clones and misses some; the assay was immunoSEQ multiplex PCR. The profile shows some 110,000 clones, around 93% of them singletons. The time point here: peripheral blood 6 weeks after treatment start. The sample in question was PBMCs, obtained around atezolizumab (anti-PD-L1) treatment. The source is a man aged 55-75 years with urothelial cancer.

The chain is built from TRBV30 and TRBJ1-2, with unresolved D. Germline CDR1 GTSNPN, CDR2 SVGIG (reference sequence). The CDR3 consists of 13 residues. V was trimmed by 0 bases and J by 2 bases, leaving 7 bases between them. The CDR3 sequence is CAWSVQTNYGYTF. In DNA, the CDR3 is TGTGCCTGGAGTGTACAAACAAACTATGGCTACACCTTC. The full variable domain, with the rest looked up from reference TRBV30 and TRBJ1-2, is SQTIHQWPATLVQPVGSPLSLECTVEGTSNPNLYWYRQAAGRGLQLLFYSVGIGQISSEVPQNLSASRPQDRQFILSSKKLLLSDSGFYLCAWSVQTNYGYTFGSGTRLTVV.

The chain employs TRBV28 and TRBJ2-3; 11 bases map to TRBD1. CDR3 length: 14 amino acids. The ends lost 6 bases at V and 7 bases at J; junction bases unmatched: 6. Germline lookup yields CDR1 MDHEN and CDR2 SYDVKM. The CDR3 is CASSQGQGGNTQYF. Written as DNA, the CDR3 is TGTGCCAGCAGCCAGGGACAGGGGGGGAATACGCAGTATTTT.

The chain recombines TRBV5-6 with TRBJ2-3; D remains ambiguous. CDR1 and CDR2 from the germline V gene are SGHDT and YYEEEE. The CDR3 covers 14 residues. The V end was cut by 4 bases, the J end by 1 base, with 10 bases between. The CDR3 reads CASSALYRTDTQYF. Written as DNA, the CDR3 is TGTGCCAGCAGCGCACTTTACCGCACAGATACGCAGTATTTT.

This CDR3 is CASSEFLRQGARDTQYF. The CDR3 bases are TGTGCCAGCAGTGAATTTCTCCGACAGGGGGCGAGAGATACGCAGTATTTT. The rearrangement links TRBV6-1 to TRBJ2-3; 10 positions agree with TRBD1. After removal of 2 bases from V and 5 bases from J, the junction contained 10 bases not matched to a gene. The CDR3 is 17 residues long. Germline V gene lookup returns CDR1 MNHNS and CDR2 SASEGT.

V and J are TRBV27 and TRBJ1-1; TRBD1 matches at 9 bases. The J segment lost 3 bases and the V segment lost 8 bases, leaving 4 bases of the junction unmatched. The CDR3 is made up of 13 amino acids. Germline CDR1 and CDR2: MNHEY and SMNVEV (reference sequence). The CDR3 region is CASGRTGDTEAFF. The CDR3 DNA is TGTGCCAGCGGAAGGACAGGGGACACTGAAGCTTTCTTT.

As concerns this clone: Germline is not matched at one junction end, which may reflect a read error. The chain combines TRBV6-6 with TRBJ1-2; the D gene is possibly TRBD1 (6 bases). The CDR3 has 14 amino acids. The germline CDR1 and CDR2 sequences are MNHNY and SVGAGI (reference sequence). CDR3 in DNA: TGTGCCAGCAGTCACTCAGGGGCGGAATATGGCTACACCTTC. Translation gives CASSHSGAEYGYTF.

The rearrangement uses TRBV19 and TRBJ1-1; D remains ambiguous. Germline-derived CDR1 and CDR2 are LNHDA and SQIVND (reference sequence). The CDR3 contains 13 residues. V was shortened by 4 bases and J by 1 base, with 7 bases between the two germline ends. The CDR3 loop reads CASSSIWNTEAFF. DNA for the CDR3: TGTGCCAGTAGTAGTATTTGGAACACTGAAGCTTTCTTT.

The chain has TRBV2 and TRBJ1-2, with D possibly matching TRBD1 (6 bases). Deletions cut 3 bases from V and 4 bases from J, with 9 bases between. There are 13 residues in the CDR3. CDR1 SNHLY and CDR2 FYNNEI come from the germline V gene. For the CDR3, the DNA is TGTGCCAGCAGTGAGAGACAGGTCTATGGCTACACCTTC. It encodes CASSERQVYGYTF. The full variable domain, in which reference TRBV2 and TRBJ1-2 provide the parts outside the CDR3, is EPEVTQTPSHQVTQMGQEVILRCVPISNHLYFYWYRQILGQKVEFLVSFYNNEISEKSEIFDDQFSVERPDGSNFTLKIRSTKLEDSAMYFCASSERQVYGYTFGSGTRLTVV.

Note on this clone: The germline gene is not matched at one end of the junction; a read error may be the cause. The genes are TRBV6-1 and TRBJ2-1; D possibly corresponds to TRBD2 (6 bases). From germline, CDR1 is MNHNS and CDR2 SASEGT. This CDR3 is built from 15 residues. CDR3 amino acids: CASREGGAPDNEQFF. CDR3 sequence (DNA): TGTGCCAGCAGGGAAGGCGGGGCTCCCGACAATGAGCAGTTCTTC.

This chain connects TRBV9 to TRBJ2-3; D possibly corresponds to TRBD2 (7 bases). The CDR3 is 14 amino acids. Germline lookup yields CDR1 SGDLS and CDR2 YYNGEE. Deletions cut 2 bases from V and 5 bases from J, with 12 bases between. Written as DNA, the CDR3 is TGTGCCAGCAGCGTGGGGGGGCCGGAAGATACGCAGTATTTT. Its protein product is CASSVGGPEDTQYF.

The rearrangement joins TRBV7-2 to TRBJ2-7; TRBD2 matches 13 bases. The V gene end was trimmed by 4 bases and the J gene end by 0 bases; junction bases not matched to a gene: 12. The CDR3 extends over 19 amino acids. The V gene's germline CDR1 is SGHTA and CDR2 FQGNSA. The DNA of the CDR3 is TGTGCCAGCAGCTCTGGGACTAGCGGGACTATGGGCCCCTCCTACGAGCAGTACTTC. It yields the protein CASSSGTSGTMGPSYEQYF.

The gene calls are TRBV5-8 and TRBJ2-2; D may be TRBD1 (5 bases). Germline CDR1 SGHTS, CDR2 YDEGEE. CDR3 length: 14 residues. V dropped 6 bases and J dropped 1 base, with 10 bases sitting between them. CDR3 region: CASNRGQNTGELFF. CDR3 bases: TGTGCCAGCAACCGTGGACAGAACACCGGGGAGCTGTTTTTT.

The rearrangement links TRBV15 to TRBJ2-5, with TRBD1 matching 7 bases. The CDR3 consists of 14 residues. V shed 1 base and J 7 bases; nucleotides not matched to a gene: 6. In germline, CDR1 is LNHNV, CDR2 YYDKDF (reference sequence). The CDR3 is CATSRGEQGPTQYF. The CDR3 coding sequence is TGTGCCACCAGCAGAGGGGAACAGGGGCCGACCCAGTACTTC.